This T cell receptor beta chain was recorded in a study of vaccination effects on CD4 cells after COVID-19 (dated 2022 in TCRdb). With respect to the entire study: Across the study, the median time from the second dose to post-vaccine sampling was 72 days (range 14 to 241). The study compared SARS-CoV-2 spike-specific CD4+ TCR repertoires before and after mRNA vaccination in COVID-19 convalescent patients and infection-naive vaccine recipients. The full study included fewer than eleven COVID-19 convalescent patients and a handful of SARS-CoV-2-naive healthy vaccine recipients. Cultures from other donors in the study were sequenced with the Oncomine TCR Beta short-read assay on an Illumina iSeq 100.

The full study reports these points: In healthy vaccine recipients, vaccine-induced clones were almost all SARS-CoV-2 mono-reactive, with only 1 of 255 being cross-reactive with common cold coronaviruses. Clones induced by infection and clones induced by vaccination both contracted markedly at late timepoints after vaccination, which fits with T cell responses waning over time. The study was limited by a small number of convalescent patients and lacked early post-infection timepoints.

In the ViraFEST assay, PBMC were stimulated with viral peptide pools, and antigen-specific CD4+ T cell clonotypes were then identified by expansion using TCR sequencing. After less than 13 days of culture, CD4+ T cells were isolated with the EasySep CD4+ T cell isolation kit. Each participant received two doses of an mRNA SARS-CoV-2 vaccine, either BNT162b2 or mRNA-1273. Negative nucleocapsid antibody results before and after vaccination confirmed that the healthy vaccine recipients had no prior SARS-CoV-2 infection. Each well held roughly 2.2 million PBMC cultured in IMDM containing around 5.1% human AB serum, around 10 IU/ml IL-2 and gentamicin, along with around 9.4 ug/ml peptides. On days 3 and 7, half of the culture medium was replaced with fresh IL-2-containing medium. Unless noted otherwise, every peptide stimulation condition was cultured in triplicate wells. Using Ficoll-Paque Plus gradient centrifugation, PBMC were separated from whole blood and then either used fresh or cryopreserved at -140C. The overlapping peptide pools covered the spike proteins of SARS-CoV-2 and of the common cold coronaviruses HCoV-NL63, HCoV-OC43 and HCoV-229E. The QIAamp micro DNA kit was used to extract genomic DNA from the cultured CD4+ T cells.

As encoded in the germline V gene (reference sequence), CDR1 is LNHDA while CDR2 is SQIVND. V and J lose 3 bases and 4 bases, and a span of 10 bases separates them. From its cysteine to its phenylalanine, the CDR3 spans 14 amino acids. Only the CDR3 portion is preserved as DNA: 42 bases, with reading frame beginning at the first base. This clone was observed a few times. Its antigen target is currently unknown. Base qualities are missing; no much larger clone stands one base away. Libraries came from the immunoSEQ multiplex PCR assay. TCR beta CDR3 sequencing was performed on DNA from the cultured, isolated CD4+ T cells. The study's processing was this. Non-productive TCR sequences were removed and reads were trimmed to the CDR3 region, keeping CDR3s of at least 7 amino acids. The MANAFEST web app was used to identify antigen-specific clonotypes by comparing expansion in peptide wells with expansion in reference cultures. For clones to be considered positive, expansion at FDR<0.05 versus reference and all other wells, an odds ratio above 5, and a frequency above 0.1% in two replicate wells were required. Clonotypes significantly expanded in SARS-CoV-2 spike wells and in at least one common cold coronavirus spike condition were defined as cross-reactive. Levenshtein distance calculated with the stringdist R package was used to assess CDR3 similarity, and unrooted trees were constructed with ape in R 3.6.1. The table was pulled from immuneACCESS by TCRdb, which kept in-frame rearrangements only. Such tables lose some clones; where checked, under half of the loss comes from unresolved V genes, and the rest has no known cause. D and trimming were read from the DNA, whereas the V and J calls and clone size are those reported in that table. For this sample the table gives approximately 28,000 clones, of which around 75% were detected only once. Clones ranked in the top ten supply about 14% of the sample.

The source material was CD4+ T cells from PBMCs cultured with HCoV-229E spike peptides, sampled after COVID-19 vaccination. According to the study, the label for this sample's cell subset or site signals: HCoV-229E spike overlapping peptide pool stimulation. Here the chain combines TRBV19 and TRBJ2-1, with no confident D gene call. The TCR sequence derives from a human donor who received a COVID-19 vaccine. Read as DNA, the sequence is TGTGCCAGTAGTATCTTGAGCCAATACAATGAGCAGTTCTTC. Translation gives CASSILSQYNEQFF.